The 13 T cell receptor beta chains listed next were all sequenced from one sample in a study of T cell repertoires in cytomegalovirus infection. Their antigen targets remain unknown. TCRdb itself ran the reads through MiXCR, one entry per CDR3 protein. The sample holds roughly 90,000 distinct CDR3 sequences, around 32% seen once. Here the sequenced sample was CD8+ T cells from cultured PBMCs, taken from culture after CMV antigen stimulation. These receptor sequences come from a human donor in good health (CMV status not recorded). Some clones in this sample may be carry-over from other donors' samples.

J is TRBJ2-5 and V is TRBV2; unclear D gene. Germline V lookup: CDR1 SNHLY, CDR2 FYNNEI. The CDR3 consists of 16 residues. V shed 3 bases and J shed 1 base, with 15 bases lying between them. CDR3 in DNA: TGTGCCAGCAGTGAGGCCGCTCATCTAGTCCAAGAGACCCAGTACTTC. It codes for CASSEAAHLVQETQYF.

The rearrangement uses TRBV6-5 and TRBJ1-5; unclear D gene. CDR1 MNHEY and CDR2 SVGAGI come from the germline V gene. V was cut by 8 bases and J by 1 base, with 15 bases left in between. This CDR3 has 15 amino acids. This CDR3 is CASGRLTGSNQPQHF. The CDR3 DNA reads TGTGCCAGCGGTAGGCTGACGGGAAGCAATCAGCCCCAGCATTTT.

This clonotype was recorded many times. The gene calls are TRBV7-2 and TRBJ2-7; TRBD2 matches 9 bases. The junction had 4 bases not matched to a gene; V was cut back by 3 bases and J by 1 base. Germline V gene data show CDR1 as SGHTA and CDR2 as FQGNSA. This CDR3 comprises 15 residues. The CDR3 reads CASSFLAGLSYEQYF. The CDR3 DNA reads TGTGCCAGCAGCTTTCTAGCGGGGCTGTCCTACGAGCAGTACTTC. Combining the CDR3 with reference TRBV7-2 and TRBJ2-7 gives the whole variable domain GAGVSQSPSNKVTEKGKDVELRCDPISGHTALYWYRQSLGQGLEFLIYFQGNSAPDKSGLPSDRFSAERTGGSVSTLTIQRTQQEDSAVYLCASSFLAGLSYEQYFGPGTRLTVT.

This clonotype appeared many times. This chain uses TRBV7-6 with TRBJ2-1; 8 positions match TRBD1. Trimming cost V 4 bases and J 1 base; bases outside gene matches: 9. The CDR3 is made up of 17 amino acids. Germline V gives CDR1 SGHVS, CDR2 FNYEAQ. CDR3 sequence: CASSYSGTGLSYNEQFF. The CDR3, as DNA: TGTGCCAGCAGCTACTCCGGGACAGGACTATCCTACAATGAGCAGTTCTTC.

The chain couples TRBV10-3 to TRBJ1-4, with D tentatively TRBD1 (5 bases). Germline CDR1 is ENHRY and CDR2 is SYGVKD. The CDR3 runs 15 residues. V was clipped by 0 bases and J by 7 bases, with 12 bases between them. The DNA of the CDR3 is TGTGCCATCAGTGAGTCCGGTGGCGGGGGTGAAAAACTGTTTTTT. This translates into CAISESGGGGEKLFF.

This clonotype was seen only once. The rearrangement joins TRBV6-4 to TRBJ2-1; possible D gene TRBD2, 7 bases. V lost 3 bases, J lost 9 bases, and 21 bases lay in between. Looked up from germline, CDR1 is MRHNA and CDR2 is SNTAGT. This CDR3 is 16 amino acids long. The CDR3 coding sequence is TGTGCCAGCAGTGAAGATGGTGGGGGGGCTTCCGGTGAGCAGTTCTTC. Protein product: CASSEDGGGASGEQFF.

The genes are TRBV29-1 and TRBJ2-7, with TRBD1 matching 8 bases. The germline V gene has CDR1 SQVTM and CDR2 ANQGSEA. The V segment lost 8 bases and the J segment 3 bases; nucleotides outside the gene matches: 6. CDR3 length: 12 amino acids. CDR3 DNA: TGCAGCACTGCGGGACAGGACTACGAGCAGTACTTC. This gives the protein CSTAGQDYEQYF.

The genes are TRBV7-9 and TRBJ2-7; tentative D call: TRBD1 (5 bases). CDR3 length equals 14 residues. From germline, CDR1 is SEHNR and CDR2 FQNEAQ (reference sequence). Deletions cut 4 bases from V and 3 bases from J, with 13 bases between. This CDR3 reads CASSWGPDNYEQYF. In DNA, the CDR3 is TGTGCCAGCAGCTGGGGCCCCGACAACTACGAGCAGTACTTC.

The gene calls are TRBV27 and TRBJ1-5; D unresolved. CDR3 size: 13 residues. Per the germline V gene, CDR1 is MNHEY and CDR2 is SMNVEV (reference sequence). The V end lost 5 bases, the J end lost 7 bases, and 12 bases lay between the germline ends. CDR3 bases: TGTGCCAGCAGTCTAATGAGGGAACAGCCCCAGCATTTT. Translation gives CASSLMREQPQHF.

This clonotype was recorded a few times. CDR3 in amino acids: CASSLGGGGWTQYF. DNA of the CDR3: TGTGCCAGCAGCTTAGGAGGGGGGGGTTGGACCCAGTACTTC. J is TRBJ2-5 and V is TRBV7-8; TRBD2 is a possible D gene (7 bases). Germline V gene sequence: CDR1 SGHVS, CDR2 FQNEAQ. The V end lost 1 base, the J end lost 7 bases, and 13 bases lay between the germline ends. This CDR3 is 14 amino acids long.

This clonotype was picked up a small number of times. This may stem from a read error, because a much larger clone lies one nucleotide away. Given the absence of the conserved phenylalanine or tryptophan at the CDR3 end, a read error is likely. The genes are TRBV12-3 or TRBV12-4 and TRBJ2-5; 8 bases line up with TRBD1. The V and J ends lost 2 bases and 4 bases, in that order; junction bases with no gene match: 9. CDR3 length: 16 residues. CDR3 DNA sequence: TGTGCCAGCAGTTTAAACCCAGCAGGACAGGGAGAGACCCAGTACTCC. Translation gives CASSLNPAGQGETQYS.

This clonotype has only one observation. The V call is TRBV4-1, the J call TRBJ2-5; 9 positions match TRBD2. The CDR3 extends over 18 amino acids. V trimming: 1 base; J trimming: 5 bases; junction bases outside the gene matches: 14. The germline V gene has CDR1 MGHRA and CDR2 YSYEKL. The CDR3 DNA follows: TGCGCCAGCAGCCAAGTACTCCGTGGCGGGGGGGCCAGGGAGACCCAGTACTTC. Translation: CASSQVLRGGGARETQYF.

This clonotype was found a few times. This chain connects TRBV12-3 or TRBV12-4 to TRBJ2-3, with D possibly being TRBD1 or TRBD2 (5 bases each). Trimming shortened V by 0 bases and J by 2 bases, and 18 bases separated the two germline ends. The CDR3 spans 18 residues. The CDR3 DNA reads TGTGCCAGCAGTTTAGCCGGAAGGGGACCTCCACACACAGATACGCAGTATTTT. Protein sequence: CASSLAGRGPPHTDTQYF.